The TCR beta chain under discussion was sequenced for a study of T cell responses to AZD1222 COVID-19 vaccine. The study's findings and limits: After the peak T cell response, and only then, were repertoires sampled. White British people made up most donors, females outnumbered males, and clonal diversity was possibly underestimated.

Note on this clone: Its antigen is as yet unknown.

This table comes from immunoSEQ multiplex PCR, and its TCRdb copy is limited to in-frame clones, with some not included. This table holds fewer than 110,000 clones, over 75% found once. The CDR3 sequence is 18 residues long. The V gene end was trimmed by 2 bases and the J gene end by 0 bases; junction bases not matched to a gene: 9. CDR1 SGHNT and CDR2 YENEEA come from the germline V gene. The chain combines TRBV11-3 with TRBJ2-3; TRBD2 matches at 9 bases. This specimen consisted of peripheral blood, obtained on day 0 of AZD1222 vaccination. The TCR comes from an adult in good health. CDR3 residues: CASSLRLAEFTSTDTQYF. CDR3 sequence (DNA): TGTGCCAGCAGCTTAAGACTAGCGGAATTCACTAGCACAGATACGCAGTATTTT.